A single sample gave rise to the 11 T cell receptor beta chains below, sequenced in a study of T cell responses to AZD1222 COVID-19 vaccine. Here immunoSEQ multiplex PCR was the method, and the copy in TCRdb shows in-frame clones only, minus some. The sample contains 130,000 to 150,000 clones, just over 90% of which appear only once. The sequencing used peripheral blood, collected on day 0 of AZD1222 vaccination. The receptors stem from an adult in good health.

The chain joins TRBV10-3 to TRBJ2-7, with 8 bases fitting TRBD1. Germline V CDR1 and CDR2: ENHRY, SYGVKD. J gave up 5 bases and V 1 base, and 4 bases lay outside the gene matches. This CDR3 is 14 amino acids long. For the CDR3, the DNA is TGTGCCATCAGTGAGTTTACAGGGGGTGACGAGCAGTACTTC. This codes for CAISEFTGGDEQYF.

The chain has TRBV13 and TRBJ1-3; no clear D. The V end was cut by 5 bases, the J end by 0 bases, with 8 bases between. This CDR3 comprises 14 residues. Germline CDR1 reads PRHDT; CDR2 reads FYEKMQ (reference sequence). CDR3 sequence (DNA): TGTGCCAGCAGCGACTTGAGCTCTGGAAACACCATATATTTT. This translates into CASSDLSSGNTIYF.

The rearrangement links TRBV29-1 to TRBJ1-4; D not certain. The CDR3 consists of 11 residues. Germline values: CDR1 SQVTM, CDR2 ANQGSEA. V was clipped by 6 bases and J by 4 bases, with 6 bases between them. In DNA form, the CDR3 reads TGCAGCGTCGGTTATAATGAAAAACTGTTTTTT. Its translation: CSVGYNEKLFF.

The genes are TRBV2 and TRBJ2-7; 10 bases map to TRBD2. Germline V gene data show CDR1 as SNHLY and CDR2 as FYNNEI. The CDR3 length is 14 residues. Trimming removed 10 bases from V and 1 base from J; junction bases left unmatched: 7. This CDR3 is CATQRGGSSYEQYF. The CDR3 bases are TGTGCCACCCAGCGGGGGGGCTCTTCCTACGAGCAGTACTTC.

This chain joins TRBV5-1 and TRBJ1-1; TRBD1 matches 8 bases. After removal of 5 bases from V and 2 bases from J, the junction contained 5 bases not matched to a gene. Looked up from germline, CDR1 is SGHRS and CDR2 is YFSETQ. CDR3 length: 14 residues. In DNA form, the CDR3 reads TGCGCCAGCAGGGACAGGGTAAGCAACACTGAAGCTTTCTTT. The encoded protein is CASRDRVSNTEAFF.

J is TRBJ2-7 and V is TRBV7-9, with D tentatively TRBD1 (6 bases). The ends were cut back, 3 bases at V and 3 bases at J, with 9 bases in the middle. The CDR3 consists of 13 residues. CDR1 SEHNR and CDR2 FQNEAQ come from the germline V gene (reference sequence). CDR3 amino acids: CASSFGQLYEQYF. CDR3 nucleotide sequence: TGTGCCAGCAGCTTCGGACAGCTCTACGAGCAGTACTTC.

The chain has TRBV4-1 and TRBJ1-6; TRBD1 might be the D (5 bases). V shed 8 bases and J shed 9 bases, with 17 bases lying between them. This CDR3 contains 14 residues. Germline assignment: CDR1 MGHRA and CDR2 YSYEKL. CDR3 DNA: TGCGCCAGCGGGTTCCTAGACAGAGTTTCACCCCTCCACTTT. Translating it yields CASGFLDRVSPLHF.

The J gene is TRBJ1-5, the V gene TRBV12-5; the D gene is possibly TRBD1 (5 bases). Germline CDR1 is LGHNT and CDR2 is FRNRAP. V shed 3 bases and J shed 6 bases, with 6 bases lying between them. The CDR3 covers 12 residues. The CDR3 DNA reads TGTGCTAGTGGTTTTGGGGCTCAGCCCCAGCATTTT. The encoded protein is CASGFGAQPQHF.

This chain uses TRBV12-3 or TRBV12-4 with TRBJ2-5; D is tentatively TRBD1 or TRBD2 (5 bases each). This CDR3 region has 13 residues. V lost 5 bases and J lost 5, with 12 bases in between. This chain's CDR3 is CASSTRDGETQYF. The CDR3 bases are TGTGCCAGCAGTACCAGGGACGGGGAGACCCAGTACTTC.

In its sample, this clone was seen once. The J gene is TRBJ1-2, the V gene TRBV5-4, with TRBD1 identical over 7 bases. Germline assignment: CDR1 SGHNT and CDR2 YYREEE (reference sequence). The CDR3 length is 13 residues. Trimming removed 4 bases from V and 4 bases from J; junction bases left unmatched: 4. CDR3 in DNA: TGTGCCAGCAGCCCAGGGGGGAGCTATGGCTACACCTTC. As protein: CASSPGGSYGYTF.

This chain joins TRBV4-3 and TRBJ1-1, with D uncertain. The CDR3 contains 13 residues. The V gene lost 1 base and the J gene lost 5 bases, with 8 bases spanning the gap. Looked up from germline, CDR1 is LGHNA and CDR2 is YSLEER. CDR3 amino acids: CASSQVGRTEAFF. DNA for the CDR3: TGCGCCAGCAGCCAAGTTGGGCGGACTGAAGCTTTCTTT.